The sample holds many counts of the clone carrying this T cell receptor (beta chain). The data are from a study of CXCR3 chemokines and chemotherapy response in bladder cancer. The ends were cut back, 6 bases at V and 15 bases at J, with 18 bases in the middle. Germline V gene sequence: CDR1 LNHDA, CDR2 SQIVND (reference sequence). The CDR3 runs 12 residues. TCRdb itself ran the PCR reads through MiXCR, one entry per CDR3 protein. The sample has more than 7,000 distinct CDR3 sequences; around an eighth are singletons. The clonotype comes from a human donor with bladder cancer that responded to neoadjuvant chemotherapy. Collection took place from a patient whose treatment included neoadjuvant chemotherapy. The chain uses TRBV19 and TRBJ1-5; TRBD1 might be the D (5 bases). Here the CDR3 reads CASSPTAPRLHF. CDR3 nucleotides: TGTGCCAGTAGCCCGACAGCTCCAAGGCTGCATTTT. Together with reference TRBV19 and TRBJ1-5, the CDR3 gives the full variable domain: DGGITQSPKYLFRKEGQNVTLSCEQNLNHDAMYWYRQDPGQGLRLIYYSQIVNDFQKGDIAEGYSVSREKKESFPLTVTSAQKNPTAFYLCASSPTAPRLHFGDGTRLSIL.